The 19 T cell receptor beta chains reported below all come from one sample, sequenced in a study of cytomegalovirus exposure and HLA in healthy donors. The method was immunoSEQ multiplex PCR; TCRdb's version includes in-frame clones alone and lacks a portion of them. The sample gives roughly 100,000 clones, around 86% of which show up once; 4% to 4.5% is in the top ten. Sequenced material: PBMCs. These receptors all come from a woman under 30 in good health and CMV-seropositive.

Here the CDR3 reads CASSYTGGSGKLFF. In DNA, the CDR3 is TGTGCCAGCAGCTATACAGGGGGCAGTGGAAAACTGTTTTTT. V usage is TRBV11-1 and J usage is TRBJ1-4; TRBD1 matches at 9 bases. The ends lost 4 bases at V and 10 bases at J; junction bases unmatched: 7. The germline gives CDR1 SGHAT, CDR2 FQDESV (reference sequence). This CDR3 is 14 amino acids long.

The sample holds one count of this clone. The V gene is TRBV4-1, the J gene TRBJ2-1, with TRBD2 identical over 8 bases. V lost 4 bases to trimming and J lost 0 bases; unmatched junction nucleotides: 8. Germline CDR1 MGHRA, CDR2 YSYEKL. The CDR3 is 17 residues long. The CDR3 DNA reads TGCGCCAGCAGCCCCTTAGCGGGGACGAGCTCCTACAATGAGCAGTTCTTC. This translates into CASSPLAGTSSYNEQFF.

The rearrangement links TRBV4-1 to TRBJ2-7; possibly TRBD2 for D (5 bases). Germline V gene sequence: CDR1 MGHRA, CDR2 YSYEKL. V lost 4 bases to trimming and J lost 2 bases, with 15 bases between them. The CDR3 loop spans 15 amino acids. Here the CDR3 DNA reads TGCGCCAGCAGCCTCCCGGGAAGGAGCACCTACGAGCAGTACTTC. This gives the protein CASSLPGRSTYEQYF.

The genes are TRBV11-3 and TRBJ2-7; unclear D gene. The CDR3 consists of 15 residues. Trimming removed 5 bases from V and 0 bases from J, with 14 bases in between. Germline V gives CDR1 SGHNT, CDR2 YENEEA. The CDR3 reads CASSHVMSVSYEQYF. The CDR3 coding sequence is TGTGCCAGCAGCCACGTTATGTCAGTCTCCTACGAGCAGTACTTC.

This sequence joins TRBV19 and TRBJ2-5, with 10 nucleotides matching TRBD1. The J segment lost 5 bases and the V segment lost 7 bases, leaving 7 bases of the junction unmatched. Germline V CDR1 and CDR2: LNHDA, SQIVND (reference sequence). This CDR3 has 14 residues. CDR3 DNA: TGTGCCAGTAAACCATGGGGACAGGGGGAGACCCAGTACTTC. As protein: CASKPWGQGETQYF. Full variable domain (remainder filled in from reference TRBV19 and TRBJ2-5): DGGITQSPKYLFRKEGQNVTLSCEQNLNHDAMYWYRQDPGQGLRLIYYSQIVNDFQKGDIAEGYSVSREKKESFPLTVTSAQKNPTAFYLCASKPWGQGETQYFGPGTRLLVL.

The CDR3 protein is CASSPPGQPGNTIYF. CDR3 DNA: TGTGCCAGCTCACCACCGGGACAGCCTGGAAACACCATATATTTT. The rearrangement joins TRBV18 to TRBJ1-3; 7 bases map to TRBD1. The CDR3 runs 15 residues. The J segment lost 2 bases and the V segment lost 0 bases, leaving 1 base of the junction unmatched. Germline V gene data show CDR1 as KGHSH and CDR2 as LQKENI.

V is TRBV28 and J is TRBJ2-4, with a possible D match to TRBD1 (7 bases). The germline gives CDR1 MDHEN, CDR2 SYDVKM. The V gene lost 7 bases and the J gene lost 8 bases, with 21 bases spanning the gap. This CDR3 contains 15 residues. The CDR3 sequence is CASTDREAPLDIQYF. The CDR3 nucleotides read TGTGCCAGCACTGACAGGGAGGCTCCTTTAGACATTCAGTACTTC.

V is TRBV7-9 and J is TRBJ2-1; tentatively, D is TRBD2 (6 bases). This CDR3 is built from 15 residues. V was cut by 7 bases and J by 7 bases, with 20 bases left in between. Germline CDR1 reads SEHNR; CDR2 reads FQNEAQ (reference sequence). The CDR3 DNA reads as TGTGCCAGCACCTACCTGGGGCGGGAAGGGAATGAGCAGTTCTTC. As protein: CASTYLGREGNEQFF.

The J gene is TRBJ2-3, the V gene TRBV5-1; D possibly corresponds to TRBD2 (5 bases). V was shortened by 5 bases and J by 6 bases, with 13 bases between the two germline ends. The germline gives CDR1 SGHRS, CDR2 YFSETQ. This CDR3 has 13 residues. Here the CDR3 DNA reads TGCGCCAGCAGAGCGCCCGGGGAGGATACGCAGTATTTT. It is translated as CASRAPGEDTQYF.

The V and J genes are TRBV28 and TRBJ1-1, with 7 positions matching TRBD1. Unmatched junction bases numbered 9, after V lost 2 bases and J lost 0 bases. The germline V gene has CDR1 MDHEN and CDR2 SYDVKM. CDR3 length: 17 amino acids. The CDR3 reads CASSLPSRGTMNTEAFF. CDR3 DNA sequence: TGTGCCAGCAGTTTACCCAGCAGGGGGACGATGAACACTGAAGCTTTCTTT.

The rearrangement links TRBV5-6 to TRBJ2-7, with D maybe TRBD1 (5 bases). V was trimmed by 3 bases and J by 3 bases, leaving 16 bases between them. Germline values: CDR1 SGHDT, CDR2 YYEEEE. This CDR3 has 15 residues. CDR3 nucleotides: TGTGCCAGCAGCTCAGGGATCGGGTCGGGCTACGAGCAGTACTTC. Its protein product is CASSSGIGSGYEQYF.

V is TRBV15 and J is TRBJ2-4, with D perhaps matching TRBD1 (5 bases). The CDR3 has 17 residues. Trimming cost V 3 bases and J 7 bases, with 22 bases left between them. Germline CDR1 reads LNHNV; CDR2 reads YYDKDF (reference sequence). The CDR3 nucleotides are TGTGCCACCAGCAGGGCGGACAAAATCAGGGTGGCGAACATTCAGTACTTC. It encodes CATSRADKIRVANIQYF.

The chain couples TRBV11-3 to TRBJ2-7, with TRBD2 as a possible D gene (5 bases). The CDR3 runs to 13 residues. The V end was cut by 2 bases, the J end by 6 bases, with 11 bases between. From germline, CDR1 is SGHNT and CDR2 YENEEA. The DNA for the CDR3 is TGTGCCAGCAGCTTAACGGGTCGGGGCGAGCAGTACTTC. Protein product: CASSLTGRGEQYF.

The chain couples TRBV18 to TRBJ2-7, with a weak D call TRBD2 (6 bases). Between the trimmed V and J ends, which lost 0 bases and 5 bases, there was a span of 17 bases. The CDR3 is made up of 16 amino acids. CDR1 is KGHSH and CDR2 is LQKENI in the germline V gene. The CDR3 bases are TGTGCCAGCTCACCACCCCCCGCGGGAAAGGTTGACGAGCAGTACTTC. Protein: CASSPPPAGKVDEQYF.

The chain carries TRBV28 and TRBJ1-2, with a tentative D call TRBD1 (5 bases). Between the trimmed V and J ends, which lost 2 bases and 7 bases, there was a span of 14 bases. Germline V lookup: CDR1 MDHEN, CDR2 SYDVKM. The CDR3 loop spans 14 amino acids. CDR3 DNA sequence: TGTGCCAGCAGTTTAGCCGGGGGGGATTCTGGCTACACCTTC. It codes for CASSLAGGDSGYTF.

This chain links TRBV7-3 with TRBJ2-1, with 9 positions matching TRBD2. Germline V gene data show CDR1 as SGHTA and CDR2 as FQGTGA. The trim removed 2 bases at V and 2 bases at J, leaving 7 bases unmatched. This CDR3 has 17 amino acids. CDR3 nucleotide sequence: TGTGCCAGCAGCTTAGCGGGGGGGCACGGAACCTACAATGAGCAGTTCTTC. Encoded protein: CASSLAGGHGTYNEQFF.

This chain joins TRBV19 and TRBJ1-6; D call uncertain. The CDR3 has 14 residues. The germline gives CDR1 LNHDA, CDR2 SQIVND (reference sequence). V gave up 9 bases and J gave up 0 bases, with 9 bases separating them. CDR3 nucleotides: TGTGCCAGCAGTCTTAGCTCCTATAATTCACCCCTCCACTTT. It specifies CASSLSSYNSPLHF.

The rearrangement uses TRBV11-1 and TRBJ1-1; TRBD1 matches at 8 bases. The CDR3 loop spans 15 amino acids. Losses at the gene ends were 6 bases for V and 6 bases for J; bases not matched to a gene: 12. Germline CDR1 and CDR2: SGHAT and FQDESV (reference sequence). The CDR3 nucleotides are TGTGCCAGCAGGGCCAGTGACAGGGGTTGGGCTGAAGCTTTCTTT. It encodes CASRASDRGWAEAFF.

This clone was picked up a small number of times. The chain couples TRBV5-1 to TRBJ2-7, with a possible D match to TRBD1 (6 bases). With 1 base removed from V and 6 bases from J, the gap between germline ends came to 8 bases. Germline V CDR1 and CDR2: SGHRS, YFSETQ. This CDR3 region has 12 residues. The CDR3 DNA follows: TGCGCCAGCAGCTTGATAGGGGGCGAGCAGTACTTC. Translated: CASSLIGGEQYF.